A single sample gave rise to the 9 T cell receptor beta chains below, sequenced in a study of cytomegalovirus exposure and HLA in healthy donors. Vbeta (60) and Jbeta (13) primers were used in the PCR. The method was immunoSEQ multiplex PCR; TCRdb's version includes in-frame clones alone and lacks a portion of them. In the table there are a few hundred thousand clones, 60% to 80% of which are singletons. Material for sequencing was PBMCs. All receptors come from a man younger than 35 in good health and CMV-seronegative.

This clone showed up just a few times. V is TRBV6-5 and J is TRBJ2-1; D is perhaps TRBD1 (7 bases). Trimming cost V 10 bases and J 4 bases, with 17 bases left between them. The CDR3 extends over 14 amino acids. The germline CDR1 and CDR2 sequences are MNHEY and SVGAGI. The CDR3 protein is CATGGTDRYNEQFF. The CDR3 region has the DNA TGTGCCACCGGAGGGACAGACCGTTACAATGAGCAGTTCTTC.

The CDR3: CASSSDRKGNYEQYF. The DNA for the CDR3 is TGTGCCAGCAGCAGTGACAGGAAAGGGAACTACGAGCAGTACTTC. The V gene is TRBV14, the J gene TRBJ2-7; D is perhaps TRBD1 (6 bases). The germline CDR1 and CDR2 sequences are SGHDN and FVKESK. The CDR3 covers 15 residues. Trimming stripped 5 bases from V and 3 bases from J, with 17 bases between.

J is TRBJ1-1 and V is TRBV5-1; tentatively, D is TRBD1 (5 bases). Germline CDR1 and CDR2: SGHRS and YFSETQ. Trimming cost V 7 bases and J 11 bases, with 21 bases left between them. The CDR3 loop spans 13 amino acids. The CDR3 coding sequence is TGCGCCAGCTCGGAGGGGATTTTTCGTGACGCTTTCTTT. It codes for CASSEGIFRDAFF. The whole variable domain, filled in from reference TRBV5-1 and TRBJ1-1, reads KAGVTQTPRYLIKTRGQQVTLSCSPISGHRSVSWYQQTPGQGLQFLFEYFSETQRNKGNFPGRFSGRQFSNSRSEMNVSTLELGDSALYLCASSEGIFRDAFFGQGTRLTVV.

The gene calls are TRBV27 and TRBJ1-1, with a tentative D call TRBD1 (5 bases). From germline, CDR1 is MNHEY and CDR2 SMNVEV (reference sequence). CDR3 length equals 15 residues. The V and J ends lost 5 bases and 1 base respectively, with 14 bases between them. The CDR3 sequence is CASSHRQRSNTEAFF. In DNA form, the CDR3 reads TGTGCCAGCAGTCATCGACAGAGATCGAACACTGAAGCTTTCTTT.

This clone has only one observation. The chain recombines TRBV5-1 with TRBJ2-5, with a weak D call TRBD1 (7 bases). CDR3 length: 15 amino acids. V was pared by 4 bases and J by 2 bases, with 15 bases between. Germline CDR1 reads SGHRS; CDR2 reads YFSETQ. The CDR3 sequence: CASSAGTDIQETQYF. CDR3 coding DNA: TGCGCCAGCAGCGCGGGGACAGATATACAAGAGACCCAGTACTTC.

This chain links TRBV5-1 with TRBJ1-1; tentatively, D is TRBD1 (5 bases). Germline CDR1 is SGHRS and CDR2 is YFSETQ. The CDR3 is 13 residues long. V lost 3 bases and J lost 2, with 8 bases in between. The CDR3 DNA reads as TGCGCCAGCAGCTCACAGGAAAACACTGAAGCTTTCTTT. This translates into CASSSQENTEAFF.

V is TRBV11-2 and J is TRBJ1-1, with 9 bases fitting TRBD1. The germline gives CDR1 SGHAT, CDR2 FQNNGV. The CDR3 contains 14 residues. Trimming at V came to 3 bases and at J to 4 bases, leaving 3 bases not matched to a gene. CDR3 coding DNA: TGTGCCAGCAGCTTTGACAGGGGGTCCACTGAAGCTTTCTTT. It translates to CASSFDRGSTEAFF. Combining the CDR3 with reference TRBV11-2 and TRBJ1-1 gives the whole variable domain EAGVAQSPRYKIIEKRQSVAFWCNPISGHATLYWYQQILGQGPKLLIQFQNNGVVDDSQLPKDRFSAERLKGVDSTLKIQPAKLEDSAVYLCASSFDRGSTEAFFGQGTRLTVV.

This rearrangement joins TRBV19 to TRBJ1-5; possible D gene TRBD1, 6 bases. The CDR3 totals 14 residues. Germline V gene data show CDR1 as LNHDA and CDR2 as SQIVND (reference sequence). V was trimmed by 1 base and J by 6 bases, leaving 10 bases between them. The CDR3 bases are TGTGCCAGTAGTATAGTGGGGGCTCGTCAGCCCCAGCATTTT. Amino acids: CASSIVGARQPQHF. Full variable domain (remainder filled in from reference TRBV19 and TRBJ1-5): DGGITQSPKYLFRKEGQNVTLSCEQNLNHDAMYWYRQDPGQGLRLIYYSQIVNDFQKGDIAEGYSVSREKKESFPLTVTSAQKNPTAFYLCASSIVGARQPQHFGDGTRLSIL.

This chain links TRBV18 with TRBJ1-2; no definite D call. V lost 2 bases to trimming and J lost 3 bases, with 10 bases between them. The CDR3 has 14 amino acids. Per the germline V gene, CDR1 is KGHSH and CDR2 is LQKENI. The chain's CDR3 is CASSPVGSDYGYTF. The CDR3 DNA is TGTGCCAGCTCACCAGTGGGCAGTGACTATGGCTACACCTTC.